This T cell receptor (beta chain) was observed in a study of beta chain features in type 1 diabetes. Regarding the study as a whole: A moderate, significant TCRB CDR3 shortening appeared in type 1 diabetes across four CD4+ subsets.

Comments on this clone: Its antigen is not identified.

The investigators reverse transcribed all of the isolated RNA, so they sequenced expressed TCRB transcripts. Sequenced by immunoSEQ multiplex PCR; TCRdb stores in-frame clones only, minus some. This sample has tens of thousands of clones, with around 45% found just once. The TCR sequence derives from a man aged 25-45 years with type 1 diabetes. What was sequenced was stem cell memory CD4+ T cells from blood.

The CDR3 DNA follows: TGCGCCAGCAGCCCCGGGGGGGGAGGTAGAGAGACCCAGTACTTC. It is translated as CASSPGGGGRETQYF. This chain uses TRBV5-1 with TRBJ2-5; 8 nucleotides align to TRBD2. This CDR3 spans 15 amino acids. Germline V gene data show CDR1 as SGHRS and CDR2 as YFSETQ. Trimming removed 4 bases from V and 4 bases from J; junction bases left unmatched: 9. Variable domain in full (rest from reference TRBV5-1 and TRBJ2-5): KAGVTQTPRYLIKTRGQQVTLSCSPISGHRSVSWYQQTPGQGLQFLFEYFSETQRNKGNFPGRFSGRQFSNSRSEMNVSTLELGDSALYLCASSPGGGGRETQYFGPGTRLLVL.